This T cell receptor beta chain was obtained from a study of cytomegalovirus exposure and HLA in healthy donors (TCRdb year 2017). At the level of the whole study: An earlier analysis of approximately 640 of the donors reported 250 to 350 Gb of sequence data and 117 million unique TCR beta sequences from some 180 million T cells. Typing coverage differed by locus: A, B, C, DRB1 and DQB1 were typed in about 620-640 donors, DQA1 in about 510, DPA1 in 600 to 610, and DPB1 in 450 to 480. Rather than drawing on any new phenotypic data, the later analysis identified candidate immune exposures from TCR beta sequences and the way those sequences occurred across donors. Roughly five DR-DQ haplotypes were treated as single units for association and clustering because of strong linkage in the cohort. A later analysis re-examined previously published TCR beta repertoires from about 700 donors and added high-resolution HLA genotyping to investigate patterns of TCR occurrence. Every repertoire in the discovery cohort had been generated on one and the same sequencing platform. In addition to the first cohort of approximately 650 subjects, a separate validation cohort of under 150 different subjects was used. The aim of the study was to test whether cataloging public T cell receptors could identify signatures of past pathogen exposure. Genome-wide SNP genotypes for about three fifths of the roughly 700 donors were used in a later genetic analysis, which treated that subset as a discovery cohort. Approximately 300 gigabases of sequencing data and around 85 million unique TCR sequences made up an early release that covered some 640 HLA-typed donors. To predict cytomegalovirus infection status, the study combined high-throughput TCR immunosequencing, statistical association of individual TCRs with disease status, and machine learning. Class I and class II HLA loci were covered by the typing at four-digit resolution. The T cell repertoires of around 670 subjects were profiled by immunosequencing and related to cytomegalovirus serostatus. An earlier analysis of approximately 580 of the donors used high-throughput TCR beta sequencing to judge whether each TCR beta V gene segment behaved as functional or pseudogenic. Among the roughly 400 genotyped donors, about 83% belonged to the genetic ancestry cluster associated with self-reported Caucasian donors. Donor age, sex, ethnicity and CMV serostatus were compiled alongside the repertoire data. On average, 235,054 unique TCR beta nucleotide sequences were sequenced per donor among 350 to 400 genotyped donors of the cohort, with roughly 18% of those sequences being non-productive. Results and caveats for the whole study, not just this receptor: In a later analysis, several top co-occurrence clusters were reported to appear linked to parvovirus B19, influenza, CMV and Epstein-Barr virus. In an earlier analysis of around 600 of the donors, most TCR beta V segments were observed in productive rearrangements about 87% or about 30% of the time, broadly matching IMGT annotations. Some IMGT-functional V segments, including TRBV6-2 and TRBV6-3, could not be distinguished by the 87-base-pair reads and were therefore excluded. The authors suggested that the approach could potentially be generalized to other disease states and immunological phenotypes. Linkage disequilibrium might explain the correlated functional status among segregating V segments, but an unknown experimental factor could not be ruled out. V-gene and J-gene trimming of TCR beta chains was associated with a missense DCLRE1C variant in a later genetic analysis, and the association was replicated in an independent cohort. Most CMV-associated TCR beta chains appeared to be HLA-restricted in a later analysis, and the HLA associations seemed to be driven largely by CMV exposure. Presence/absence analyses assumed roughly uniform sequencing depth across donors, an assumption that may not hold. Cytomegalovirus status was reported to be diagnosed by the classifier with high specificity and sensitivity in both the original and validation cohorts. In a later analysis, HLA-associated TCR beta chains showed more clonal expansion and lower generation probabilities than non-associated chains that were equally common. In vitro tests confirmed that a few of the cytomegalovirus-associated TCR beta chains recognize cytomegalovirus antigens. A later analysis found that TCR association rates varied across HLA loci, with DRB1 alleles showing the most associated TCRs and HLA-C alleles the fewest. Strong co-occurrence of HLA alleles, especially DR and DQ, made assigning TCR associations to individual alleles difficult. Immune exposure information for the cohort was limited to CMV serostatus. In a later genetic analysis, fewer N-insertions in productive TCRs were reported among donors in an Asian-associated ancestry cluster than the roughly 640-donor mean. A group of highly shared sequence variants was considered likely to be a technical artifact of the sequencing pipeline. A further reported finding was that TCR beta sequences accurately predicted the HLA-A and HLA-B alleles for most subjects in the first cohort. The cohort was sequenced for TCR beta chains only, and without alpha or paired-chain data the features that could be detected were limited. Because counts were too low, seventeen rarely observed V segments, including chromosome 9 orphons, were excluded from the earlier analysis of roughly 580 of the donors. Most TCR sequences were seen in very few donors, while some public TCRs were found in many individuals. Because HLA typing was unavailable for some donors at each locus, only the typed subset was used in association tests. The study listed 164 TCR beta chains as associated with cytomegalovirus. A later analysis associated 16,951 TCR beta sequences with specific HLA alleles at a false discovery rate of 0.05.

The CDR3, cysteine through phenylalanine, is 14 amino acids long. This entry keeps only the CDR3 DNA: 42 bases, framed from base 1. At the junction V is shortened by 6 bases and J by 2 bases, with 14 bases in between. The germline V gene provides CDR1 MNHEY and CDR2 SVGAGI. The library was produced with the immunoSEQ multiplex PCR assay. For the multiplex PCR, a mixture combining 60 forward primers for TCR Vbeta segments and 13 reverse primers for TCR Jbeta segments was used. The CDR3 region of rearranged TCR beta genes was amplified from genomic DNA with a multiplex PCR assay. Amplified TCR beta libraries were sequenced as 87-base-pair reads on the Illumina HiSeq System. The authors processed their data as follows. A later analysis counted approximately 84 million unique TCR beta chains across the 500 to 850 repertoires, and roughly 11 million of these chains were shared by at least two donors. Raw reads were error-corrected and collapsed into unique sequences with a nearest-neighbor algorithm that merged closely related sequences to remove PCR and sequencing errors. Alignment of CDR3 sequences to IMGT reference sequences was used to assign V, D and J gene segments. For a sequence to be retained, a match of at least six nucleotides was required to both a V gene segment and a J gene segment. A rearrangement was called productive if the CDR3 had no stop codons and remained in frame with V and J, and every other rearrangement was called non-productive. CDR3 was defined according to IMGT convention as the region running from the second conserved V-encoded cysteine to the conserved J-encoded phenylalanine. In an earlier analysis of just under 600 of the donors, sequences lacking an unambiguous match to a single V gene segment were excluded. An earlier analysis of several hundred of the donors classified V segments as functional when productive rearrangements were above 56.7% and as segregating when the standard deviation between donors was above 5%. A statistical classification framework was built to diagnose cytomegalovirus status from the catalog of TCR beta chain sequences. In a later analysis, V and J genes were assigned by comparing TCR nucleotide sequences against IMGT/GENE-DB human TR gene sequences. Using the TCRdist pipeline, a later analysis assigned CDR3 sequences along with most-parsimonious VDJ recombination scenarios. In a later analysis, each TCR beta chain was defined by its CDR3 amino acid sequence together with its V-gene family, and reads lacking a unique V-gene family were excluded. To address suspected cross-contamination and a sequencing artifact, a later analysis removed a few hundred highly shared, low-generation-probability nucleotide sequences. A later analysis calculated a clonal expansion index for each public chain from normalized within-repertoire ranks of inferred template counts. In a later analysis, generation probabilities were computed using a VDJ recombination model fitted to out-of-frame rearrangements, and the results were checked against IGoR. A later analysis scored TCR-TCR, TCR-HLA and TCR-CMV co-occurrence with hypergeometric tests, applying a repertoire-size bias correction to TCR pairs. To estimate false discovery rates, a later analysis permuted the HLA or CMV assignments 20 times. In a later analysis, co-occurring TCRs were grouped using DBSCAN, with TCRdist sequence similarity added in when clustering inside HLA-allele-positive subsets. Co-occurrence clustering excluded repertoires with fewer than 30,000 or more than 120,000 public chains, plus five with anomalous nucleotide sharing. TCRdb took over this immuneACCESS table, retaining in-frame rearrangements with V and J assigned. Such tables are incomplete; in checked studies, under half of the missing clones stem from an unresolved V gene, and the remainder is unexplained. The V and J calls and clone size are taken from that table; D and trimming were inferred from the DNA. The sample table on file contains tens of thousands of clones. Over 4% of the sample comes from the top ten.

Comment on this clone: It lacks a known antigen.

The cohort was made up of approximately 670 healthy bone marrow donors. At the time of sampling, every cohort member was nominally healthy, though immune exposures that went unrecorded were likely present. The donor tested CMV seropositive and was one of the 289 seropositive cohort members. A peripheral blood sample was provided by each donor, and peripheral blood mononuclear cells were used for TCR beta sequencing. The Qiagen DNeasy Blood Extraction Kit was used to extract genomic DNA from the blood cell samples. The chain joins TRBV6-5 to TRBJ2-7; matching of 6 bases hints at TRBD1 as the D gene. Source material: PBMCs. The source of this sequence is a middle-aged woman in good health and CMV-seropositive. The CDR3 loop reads CASSPGHGAYEQYF. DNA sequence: TGTGCCAGCAGCCCGGGACATGGAGCCTACGAGCAGTACTTC.